Listed below are T cell receptor beta chains from one sample, sequenced in a study of T cell responses to AZD1222 COVID-19 vaccine. The protocol was immunoSEQ multiplex PCR, while the TCRdb copy is restricted to in-frame clones and leaves out a portion. The data show roughly 160,000 clones, 90% to 95% seen once. Sequences were derived from peripheral blood, sampled 28 days after the second AZD1222 dose. The receptors here all came from an adult who received the AZD1222 COVID-19 vaccine. Each CDR3 is given with its conserved first and last residue. The D gene is left open where the match is weak. The size field is filled for only some rows; it gives once, few, many or a size class.

TRBD2,17,TRBV7-2,NA,TRBJ2-5,TGTGCCAGCAGCTTATTTCTAGCGGGGGGGCAATGGGAGACCCAGTACTTC,CASSLFLAGGQWETQYF
NA,13,TRBV9,NA,TRBJ2-5,TGTGCCAGCAGCGCCCGGAACCAAGAGACCCAGTACTTC,CASSARNQETQYF
NA,14,TRBV6-5,few,TRBJ2-7,TGTGCCAGCAGTATGACAGGAGGCACCTACGAGCAGTACTTC,CASSMTGGTYEQYF
TRBD1,13,TRBV6-5,NA,TRBJ1-2,TGTGCCAGCCGCCCGACAGGGGGCGGTGGCTACACCTTC,CASRPTGGGGYTF
NA,11,TRBV5-1,NA,TRBJ2-1,TGCGCCAGCAGCTTGGAGATTGAGCAGTTCTTC,CASSLEIEQFF
NA,16,TRBV15,NA,TRBJ2-4,TGTGCCACCAGCAGTTGGGACTTACTAGCCAAAAACATTCAGTACTTC,CATSSWDLLAKNIQYF
NA,13,TRBV27,NA,TRBJ1-2,TGTGCCAGCAGTTTAGTGGGTCCCTATGGCTACACCTTC,CASSLVGPYGYTF
NA,14,TRBV5-1,NA,TRBJ1-3,TGCGCCAGCAGCTTGGAAGGGGGTGGAAACACCATATATTTT,CASSLEGGGNTIYF
TRBD1,14,TRBV18,few,TRBJ1-4,TGTGCCAGCTCATCGGGACAGGGAGATGAAAAACTGTTTTTT,CASSSGQGDEKLFF
NA,13,TRBV18,NA,TRBJ1-1,TGTGCCAGCTCACCACAGGGGATCACTGAAGCTTTCTTT,CASSPQGITEAFF
NA,15,TRBV12-2,NA,TRBJ1-4,TGTGCAAGTCGCTTTACGACCAAAACCTTTGTGAAACTGTTTTTT,CASRFTTKTFVKLFF
NA,14,TRBV18,NA,TRBJ1-6,TGTGCCAGCTCAAACGGGGACGGAGTGAGGCCCCTCCACTTT,CASSNGDGVRPLHF
NA,13,TRBV3-1/TRBV3-2,NA,TRBJ1-2,TGTGCCAGCAGCCACACAGGGAGTGGTGGCTACACCTTC,CASSHTGSGGYTF
NA,13,TRBV3-1/TRBV3-2,once,TRBJ2-2,TGTGCCAGCAGCTACCAGCGCGCCGGGGAGCTGTTTTTT,CASSYQRAGELFF
NA,15,TRBV18,NA,TRBJ2-5,TGTGCCAGCTCACACCTCTCGACCGCCCTGGAGACCCAGTACTTC,CASSHLSTALETQYF
TRBD1,15,TRBV7-9,NA,TRBJ1-2,TGTGCCAGCAGCTTTTCCGGGACAGGGTGGAATGGCTACACCTTC,CASSFSGTGWNGYTF
NA,11,TRBV12-3/TRBV12-4,NA,TRBJ1-2,TGTGCCAGCAGTCCAGACTATGGCTACACCTTC,CASSPDYGYTF
NA,17,TRBV2,NA,TRBJ1-2,TGTGCCAGCAGTGATCAAGAGACCCGGGGACCGTTAGGTGGCTACACCTTC,CASSDQETRGPLGGYTF
NA,15,TRBV6-5,NA,TRBJ1-1,TGTGCCAGCAGTTACTCGGTGGGTAAGGACACTGAAGCTTTCTTT,CASSYSVGKDTEAFF
TRBD1,15,TRBV4-3,NA,TRBJ2-1,TGCGCCAGCAGCCAATCCCAGGACAGGGTGGCTGAGCAGTTCTTC,CASSQSQDRVAEQFF
TRBD1,16,TRBV7-8,NA,TRBJ2-3,TGTGCCAGCAGCTTTAACCGGGACAGGGGGACAGATACGCAGTATTTT,CASSFNRDRGTDTQYF
NA,19,TRBV21-1,NA,TRBJ1-5,TGTGCCAGCAGCACAAGGACAGGTTGTTTTGAACATAGCAATCAGCCCCAGCATTTT,CASSTRTGCFEHSNQPQHF
TRBD2,16,TRBV9,NA,TRBJ2-1,TGTGCCAGCAGAATCTACGTCGGACTAGCTAGACATGAGCAGTTCTTC,CASRIYVGLARHEQFF
TRBD1,13,TRBV7-9,NA,TRBJ1-1,TGTGCCACCCGGACAGGGGAGGGGGCTGAGCCTTTCTTT,CATRTGEGAEPFF
TRBD1,14,TRBV7-2,NA,TRBJ2-1,TGTGCCAGCCAGCCGACAGGGGGTTCTAGAGAGCAGTTCTTC,CASQPTGGSREQFF
NA,13,TRBV5-1,once,TRBJ1-2,TGCGCCAGCAGCCCCGGGGCCAACTATGGCTACACCTTC,CASSPGANYGYTF
NA,13,TRBV30,once,TRBJ2-7,TGTGCCTGGAGTGTAGGCCAGGGTTACGAGCAGTACTTC,CAWSVGQGYEQYF
NA,13,TRBV7-2,NA,TRBJ1-4,TGTGCCAGCAGCTTAGGGGAGCTCGAAAAACTGTTTTTT,CASSLGELEKLFF
NA,16,TRBV19,NA,TRBJ2-1,TGTGCCAGTAGTATAGAGGGCAGGAGCTCCTACAATGAGCAGTTCTTC,CASSIEGRSSYNEQFF